A single sample gave rise to the 32 T cell receptor beta chains below, sequenced in a study of blood T cell repertoires in COVID-19. Measured with immunoSEQ multiplex PCR; TCRdb has only the in-frame clones, and not every one. The sample carries 300,000 to 350,000 clones, around 91% recorded once. Sequenced input: PBMCs or T cells enriched from blood (not recorded which). The source of these receptors is a woman under 30 with acute COVID-19.

The chain couples TRBV11-2 to TRBJ1-2; 7 positions match TRBD1. The V segment lost 5 bases and the J segment 1 base; nucleotides outside the gene matches: 7. This CDR3 is 15 amino acids long. Germline V CDR1 and CDR2: SGHAT, FQNNGV. In DNA form, the CDR3 reads TGTGCCAGCAGCCCGGGACAGTCCCTTAACTATGGCTACACCTTC. It translates to CASSPGQSLNYGYTF.

The chain employs TRBV11-2 and TRBJ2-1, with D possibly being TRBD1 (5 bases). This CDR3 contains 14 residues. The V and J ends lost 2 bases and 5 bases respectively, with 10 bases between them. Germline CDR1 SGHAT, CDR2 FQNNGV. The CDR3 is CASSLRFRDNEQFF. As DNA, the CDR3 is TGTGCCAGCAGCTTACGGTTCAGGGACAATGAGCAGTTCTTC.

The CDR3 region is CASSLVRGSYNEQFF. In nucleotides, the CDR3 is TGTGCCAGCAGCTTAGTCAGGGGTTCCTACAATGAGCAGTTCTTC. V is TRBV7-9 and J is TRBJ2-1; D perhaps matches TRBD1 (6 bases). CDR1 is SEHNR and CDR2 is FQNEAQ in the germline V gene (reference sequence). Between the trimmed V and J ends, which lost 1 base and 1 base, there was a span of 8 bases. The CDR3 is 15 residues long.

This clone was seen a single time. This chain connects TRBV6-1 to TRBJ1-2; the D gene is possibly TRBD1 (5 bases). This CDR3 region has 14 residues. Germline assignment: CDR1 MNHNS and CDR2 SASEGT. The V end was cut by 0 bases, the J end by 6 bases, with 11 bases between. CDR3 amino acids: CASSEAQGRNGYTF. The CDR3 DNA sequence: TGTGCCAGCAGTGAAGCTCAGGGTCGGAATGGCTACACCTTC.

CDR3 sequence: CSVTTGTGAYEQYF. The CDR3 DNA follows: TGCAGCGTGACAACCGGGACAGGTGCTTACGAGCAGTACTTC. The rearrangement links TRBV29-1 to TRBJ2-7, with 8 nucleotides matching TRBD1. The CDR3 covers 14 residues. Germline values: CDR1 SQVTM, CDR2 ANQGSEA. V lost 6 bases and J lost 4; bases outside the gene matches: 11.

This clone was detected once. The chain links TRBV5-1 to TRBJ1-1; 8 bases agree with TRBD1. The germline gives CDR1 SGHRS, CDR2 YFSETQ. This CDR3 comprises 15 residues. The junction had 5 bases not matched to a gene; V was cut back by 4 bases and J by 0 bases. CDR3 sequence reads: CASSARTGLNTEAFF. The CDR3 nucleotides are TGCGCCAGCAGCGCCCGGACAGGGTTGAACACTGAAGCTTTCTTT.

The chain links TRBV11-2 to TRBJ2-5, with D tentatively TRBD1 (6 bases). CDR1 SGHAT and CDR2 FQNNGV come from the germline V gene. The CDR3 spans 15 residues. Trimming removed 2 bases at V and 1 base at J, with 11 bases between. In DNA, the CDR3 is TGTGCCAGCAGCTTAATCTACAGGGCCCAAGAGACCCAGTACTTC. Protein: CASSLIYRAQETQYF.

This chain joins TRBV12-5 and TRBJ2-5; a possible D gene is TRBD1 (5 bases). The CDR3 sequence is 12 residues long. CDR1 and CDR2 (germline): LGHNT, FRNRAP. The ends were cut back, 6 bases at V and 3 bases at J, with 8 bases in the middle. As DNA, the CDR3 is TGTGCTAGTGGGGGGCCCGAAGAGACCCAGTACTTC. The encoded protein is CASGGPEETQYF.

The chain employs TRBV9 and TRBJ2-1; maybe TRBD2 (5 bases). The germline gives CDR1 SGDLS, CDR2 YYNGEE. Trimming shortened V by 0 bases and J by 5 bases, and 12 bases separated the two germline ends. There are 15 residues in the CDR3. This CDR3 reads CASSVAGLTDNEQFF. Here the CDR3 DNA reads TGTGCCAGCAGCGTAGCTGGACTGACTGACAATGAGCAGTTCTTC.

The J gene is TRBJ1-3, the V gene TRBV11-3, with 9 bases that match TRBD1. CDR1 and CDR2 (germline): SGHNT, YENEEA. The CDR3 contains 15 residues. J lost 8 bases, V lost 4 bases, and 9 bases had no gene match. The CDR3 coding sequence is TGTGCCAGCAGCTGGAGACAGGGGGTTGTCGACACCATATATTTT. Its protein product is CASSWRQGVVDTIYF.

CDR3 nucleotides: TGTGCCACCAGTGCCTCCGGGACAGGGAGCACTGAAGCTTTCTTT. Its protein product is CATSASGTGSTEAFF. The chain uses TRBV24-1 and TRBJ1-1; 9 bases align to TRBD1. The CDR3 runs 15 residues. Per the germline V gene, CDR1 is KGHDR and CDR2 is SFDVKD. V shed 5 bases, J shed 4 bases, and the junction held 7 bases outside the gene matches.

This clone has only one observation. The rearrangement links TRBV9 to TRBJ2-1; D not resolved. Germline CDR1 reads SGDLS; CDR2 reads YYNGEE. Trimming removed 1 base at V and 8 bases at J, with 16 bases between. This CDR3 is built from 15 residues. This CDR3 is CASSVSPTTPDEQFF. The CDR3 DNA reads TGTGCCAGCAGCGTATCCCCCACTACCCCGGATGAGCAGTTCTTC.

V usage is TRBV28 and J usage is TRBJ1-2; 8 nucleotides match TRBD1. CDR1 and CDR2 from the germline V gene are MDHEN and SYDVKM. V shed 4 bases, J shed 4 bases, and the junction held 5 bases outside the gene matches. The CDR3 has 14 amino acids. The CDR3 loop reads CASSYEDRAYGYTF. CDR3 sequence (DNA): TGTGCCAGCAGTTACGAGGACAGGGCCTATGGCTACACCTTC.

The chain links TRBV6-5 to TRBJ2-1; D is uncertain. Germline CDR1 is MNHEY and CDR2 is SVGAGI. V lost 0 bases and J 3 bases, leaving 12 bases between the germline ends. This CDR3 is built from 16 residues. For the CDR3, the DNA is TGTGCCAGCAGTTACTCCGGGTCTTATGGCTACAATGAGCAGTTCTTC. Amino acid sequence: CASSYSGSYGYNEQFF.

V gene TRBV28 combines with J gene TRBJ2-1, with 10 bases fitting TRBD2. Trimming at V came to 3 bases and at J to 3 bases, leaving 2 bases not matched to a gene. The germline CDR1 and CDR2 sequences are MDHEN and SYDVKM. The CDR3 consists of 15 residues. For the CDR3, the DNA is TGTGCCAGCAGTTTTCTAGCGGGAGACTACAATGAGCAGTTCTTC. Translating it yields CASSFLAGDYNEQFF.

The J gene is TRBJ2-2, the V gene TRBV9, with D perhaps TRBD1 (6 bases). Germline V gene lookup returns CDR1 SGDLS and CDR2 YYNGEE. There are 15 residues in the CDR3. Trimming took off 4 bases at V and 2 bases at J, with 12 bases between the two ends. CDR3 in DNA: TGTGCCAGCAGCCTTCGGACAGACAACACCGGGGAGCTGTTTTTT. Translated: CASSLRTDNTGELFF.

The rearrangement joins TRBV7-2 to TRBJ1-2, with unresolved D. The ends were cut back, 3 bases at V and 7 bases at J, with 12 bases in the middle. Germline V gene lookup returns CDR1 SGHTA and CDR2 FQGNSA. This CDR3 has 13 residues. The CDR3 region is CASSFDQPGGYTF. The CDR3 DNA is TGTGCCAGCAGCTTCGACCAACCGGGTGGCTACACCTTC.

This clone was observed once. This chain joins TRBV10-3 and TRBJ2-2, with 7 bases that match TRBD2. Germline CDR1 and CDR2: ENHRY and SYGVKD. This CDR3 is 16 amino acids long. V lost 6 bases to trimming and J lost 3 bases; unmatched junction nucleotides: 10. CDR3 protein: CAISPLAGADTGELFF. The CDR3 region has the DNA TGTGCCATCAGCCCCCTGGCGGGAGCGGACACCGGGGAGCTGTTTTTT.

This chain links TRBV9 with TRBJ2-2; 7 bases fit TRBD1. Trimming removed 1 base from V and 1 base from J; junction bases left unmatched: 4. This CDR3 region has 16 residues. In germline, CDR1 is SGDLS, CDR2 YYNGEE. The CDR3 coding sequence is TGTGCCAGCAGCGTAACAGGGGCCATGAACACCGGGGAGCTGTTTTTT. The encoded protein is CASSVTGAMNTGELFF.

This chain uses TRBV27 with TRBJ2-7, with D maybe TRBD2 (5 bases). Looked up from germline, CDR1 is MNHEY and CDR2 is SMNVEV (reference sequence). V lost 5 bases and J 3 bases, leaving 14 bases between the germline ends. The CDR3 length is 14 residues. CDR3 region: CASSVAGPLYEQYF. The CDR3 nucleotides are TGTGCCAGCAGTGTTGCGGGCCCCCTCTACGAGCAGTACTTC.

This clone has a handful of counts. The chain combines TRBV7-2 with TRBJ1-5; D unclear. This CDR3 comprises 14 residues. Deletions cut 5 bases from V and 7 bases from J, with 15 bases between. CDR1 is SGHTA, CDR2 FQGNSA, per germline. The CDR3: CASSELGMGQPQHF. The CDR3 DNA is TGTGCCAGCAGCGAACTAGGGATGGGACAGCCCCAGCATTTT.

The V call is TRBV28, the J call TRBJ2-5; TRBD2 agrees at 8 bases. V was pared by 3 bases and J by 2 bases, with 5 bases of the junction left unmatched. CDR1 MDHEN and CDR2 SYDVKM come from the germline V gene. The CDR3 has 15 residues. The CDR3 loop reads CASSFSASGQETQYF. The CDR3 region has the DNA TGTGCCAGCAGTTTCTCTGCTAGCGGGCAAGAGACCCAGTACTTC. The full variable domain, in which reference TRBV28 and TRBJ2-5 provide the parts outside the CDR3, is DVKVTQSSRYLVKRTGEKVFLECVQDMDHENMFWYRQDPGLGLRLIYFSYDVKMKEKGDIPEGYSVSREKKERFSLILESASTNQTSMYLCASSFSASGQETQYFGPGTRLLVL.

V and J are TRBV6-1 and TRBJ2-1; TRBD2 matches at 8 bases. Germline lookup yields CDR1 MNHNS and CDR2 SASEGT. V lost 2 bases and J lost 0; bases outside the gene matches: 0. This CDR3 spans 15 amino acids. The CDR3, as DNA: TGTGCCAGCAGTGAACTAGCGGGCTCCTACAATGAGCAGTTCTTC. Protein sequence: CASSELAGSYNEQFF.

V is TRBV14 and J is TRBJ2-2, with 7 bases matching TRBD2. The CDR3 contains 18 residues. CDR1 is SGHDN, CDR2 FVKESK, per germline. After removal of 0 bases from V and 4 bases from J, the junction contained 11 bases not matched to a gene. The chain's CDR3 is CASSQDRSGKLVTGELFF. The CDR3 coding sequence is TGTGCCAGCAGCCAAGATCGGAGCGGGAAATTGGTCACCGGGGAGCTGTTTTTT.

This clone was detected a few times. CDR3 residues: CASSETSGSNTGELFF. CDR3 in DNA: TGTGCCAGCAGTGAGACTAGCGGGAGTAACACCGGGGAGCTGTTTTTT. V is TRBV25-1 and J is TRBJ2-2; 12 bases agree with TRBD2. Germline values: CDR1 MGHDK, CDR2 SYGVNS. The CDR3 loop spans 16 amino acids. Losses at the gene ends were 3 bases for V and 2 bases for J; bases not matched to a gene: 1.

This chain uses TRBV28 with TRBJ1-4; D not certain. With 6 bases removed from V and 3 bases from J, the gap between germline ends came to 17 bases. Germline lookup yields CDR1 MDHEN and CDR2 SYDVKM. The CDR3 totals 16 residues. This CDR3 is CASSSPSGIANEKLFF. CDR3 in DNA: TGTGCCAGCAGCAGCCCGTCGGGGATCGCTAATGAAAAACTGTTTTTT.

This chain joins TRBV24-1 and TRBJ1-5; D call uncertain. Germline CDR1 KGHDR, CDR2 SFDVKD. The CDR3 covers 17 residues. V was cut by 4 bases and J by 2 bases, with 17 bases left in between. The CDR3 coding sequence is TGTGCCACCAGTGAGCCCGGGCCCTTGGGAGGCAATCAGCCCCAGCATTTT. It specifies CATSEPGPLGGNQPQHF.

V and J are TRBV19 and TRBJ1-5; maybe TRBD1 (5 bases). The CDR3 covers 15 residues. Between the trimmed V and J ends, which lost 5 bases and 2 bases, there was a span of 13 bases. Per the germline V gene, CDR1 is LNHDA and CDR2 is SQIVND (reference sequence). The CDR3 nucleotides are TGTGCCAGTAGTGGGGGGAATTGGGGCAATCAGCCCCAGCATTTT. This encodes CASSGGNWGNQPQHF.

This chain connects TRBV11-2 to TRBJ1-2; 8 bases are shared with TRBD1. V lost 1 base to trimming and J lost 7 bases; unmatched junction nucleotides: 5. The CDR3 contains 14 residues. From germline, CDR1 is SGHAT and CDR2 FQNNGV. The CDR3 here is CASSLAQGAGGYTF. For the CDR3, the DNA is TGTGCCAGCAGCTTAGCTCAGGGGGCGGGTGGCTACACCTTC.

The rearrangement joins TRBV6-5 to TRBJ1-6; a weak D match, TRBD1 (5 bases). The CDR3 covers 15 residues. V was cut by 2 bases and J by 9 bases, with 14 bases left in between. Germline CDR1 reads MNHEY; CDR2 reads SVGAGI. In nucleotides, the CDR3 is TGTGCCAGCAGTTACCGTCAGGAGGGGTTTTCACCCCTCCACTTT. The encoded protein is CASSYRQEGFSPLHF.

The genes are TRBV28 and TRBJ1-3; D gene ambiguous. V was cut by 5 bases and J by 9 bases, with 11 bases left in between. The CDR3 loop spans 12 amino acids. Germline V gene lookup returns CDR1 MDHEN and CDR2 SYDVKM. The CDR3 DNA follows: TGTGCCAGCAGTACCAAGGGAGGCACCATATATTTT. This sequence encodes CASSTKGGTIYF.

The chain couples TRBV28 to TRBJ2-7; D remains ambiguous. Germline lookup yields CDR1 MDHEN and CDR2 SYDVKM. V was trimmed by 8 bases and J by 4 bases, leaving 21 bases between them. This CDR3 spans 15 amino acids. The DNA for the CDR3 is TGTGCCAGCCGTTCCAAAAGTGGCAGAATATACGAGCAGTACTTC. Its protein product is CASRSKSGRIYEQYF.